One and the same sample provided the 4 T cell receptor beta chains below, sequenced in a study of human T cells and chemical hapten exposure. Time point of the sample: healthy volunteer bleed at 2 weeks. Researchers extracted total RNA from unfractionated whole blood. Each CDR3 protein gets one entry after TCRdb re-called the RACE reads with MiXCR. Of around 130,000 distinct CDR3 sequences in the sample, more than 7.5% are singletons; the top ten hold 1.5% to 2%. The sequenced sample was whole blood. These TCRs come from a male donor in good health. Some clones in this sample may be carry-over from other donors' samples.

This clonotype was seen repeatedly, ten times or more. CDR3 sequence (DNA): TGCAGTGCGTCGACAGGAAGGGGCGACAATGAGCAGTTCTTC. Translating it yields CSASTGRGDNEQFF. V gene TRBV20-1 combines with J gene TRBJ2-1; the D gene is possibly TRBD1 (6 bases). Trimming removed 6 bases at V and 5 bases at J, with 17 bases between. The CDR3 runs to 14 residues. In germline, CDR1 is DFQATT, CDR2 SNEGSKA (reference sequence).

This clonotype was detected only a few times. This chain uses TRBV7-2 with TRBJ2-2, with D possibly TRBD2 on 6 matching bases. CDR3 size: 18 residues. Germline V gene lookup returns CDR1 SGHTA and CDR2 FQGNSA. The ends were cut back, 1 base at V and 0 bases at J, with 15 bases in the middle. CDR3 nucleotide sequence: TGTGCCAGCAGCTTAGTTGGCGGGACTTATGCGAACACCGGGGAGCTGTTTTTT. It is translated as CASSLVGGTYANTGELFF.

This clonotype was counted a few times. The gene calls are TRBV7-2 and TRBJ2-5; 8 bases line up with TRBD1. The CDR3 loop spans 14 amino acids. From germline, CDR1 is SGHTA and CDR2 FQGNSA. V lost 3 bases, J lost 5 bases, and 5 bases stayed unmatched. As DNA, the CDR3 is TGTGCCAGCAGCTTGGGCCGGACAGGGGAGACCCAGTACTTC. It specifies CASSLGRTGETQYF. Combining the CDR3 with reference TRBV7-2 and TRBJ2-5 gives the whole variable domain GAGVSQSPSNKVTEKGKDVELRCDPISGHTALYWYRQSLGQGLEFLIYFQGNSAPDKSGLPSDRFSAERTGGSVSTLTIQRTQQEDSAVYLCASSLGRTGETQYFGPGTRLLVL.

This clonotype appeared many times. This rearrangement joins TRBV27 to TRBJ1-2; the D gene is possibly TRBD1 (6 bases). CDR3 length: 13 amino acids. The germline V and J ends were trimmed by 2 bases and 7 bases, with 11 bases remaining between them. From germline, CDR1 is MNHEY and CDR2 SMNVEV (reference sequence). CDR3 sequence (DNA): TGTGCCAGCAGTTTACGGGGGGCGCCTGGCTACACCTTC. As protein: CASSLRGAPGYTF.